This T cell receptor beta chain was sequenced in a study of preoperative IRX-2 immunotherapy in early breast cancer. Noted treatment: preoperative locoregional IRX-2 cytokine immunotherapy. TCRdb's table, derived via immunoSEQ multiplex PCR, lists solely in-frame clones and lacks some. The table includes some 35,000 clones, about four fifths detected once. Per the germline V gene, CDR1 is MNHGY and CDR2 is SAAAGT. This CDR3 comprises 13 residues. V was clipped by 2 bases and J by 4 bases, with 8 bases between them. The genes are TRBV6-8 and TRBJ1-2; D is unresolved. The sequencing here drew on lymph node tissue, taken after IRX-2 immunotherapy. The receptor comes from a human donor with breast cancer. The DNA for the CDR3 is TGTGCCAGCAGTTACGAGGATGGCTATGGCTACACCTTC. This codes for CASSYEDGYGYTF.